This TCR beta chain was sequenced for a study of shared clonotypes between healthy human individuals. The CDR3 spans 14 residues. This clone showed up just once. Clones were sequenced by immunoSEQ multiplex PCR, and TCRdb holds only the in-frame ones, with some missing. This table has over 1.4 million clones, more than 95% appearing once. The source is a young man in good health. The specimen was naive CD4+ T cells sorted from blood. The subset denotes: CD45RA+ positively selected. This chain joins TRBV7-5 and TRBJ2-7; the table gives TRBD2 as D, unverified against the DNA. TRBV7-5 is reported as a pseudogene. The CDR3 is CVRSKLAGVDEQYF. Here the CDR3 DNA reads TGTGTCAGAAGCAAATTAGCGGGAGTTGACGAGCAGTACTTC.